The TCR beta chain described here comes from a study of blood T cell repertoires in COVID-19. Overall study context: COVID-19 samples from acute and convalescent phases originated in the United States, Italy and Spain. In each case, the material was cDNA or gDNA derived from T cells, B-cell-depleted T cells, or PBMCs.

The V gene's germline CDR1 is SGHAT and CDR2 FQDESV (reference sequence). The CDR3 totals 14 residues. With 5 bases clipped from V and 4 bases from J, the junction kept 5 bases outside the gene matches. Sequenced by immunoSEQ multiplex PCR; TCRdb stores in-frame clones only, minus some. The sample lists roughly 50,000 clones, about 86% occurring once. The chain couples TRBV11-1 to TRBJ2-7, with 10 bases fitting TRBD1. The source is an older man with active COVID-19. Sequencing was carried out using peripheral blood. This CDR3 is CASSPGQGRYEQYF. Here the CDR3 DNA reads TGTGCCAGCAGCCCGGGACAGGGGCGATACGAGCAGTACTTC.